This TCR beta chain was found in a study of brain T cells in children with intractable seizures. Whole-study results and caveats: Only CDR3 sequence similarity suggested viral specificity, without known HCMV serostatus. Pre- and post-surgery blood differed in depth, so pre-surgery absences may be undersampling.

The CDR3 totals 14 residues. CDR1 and CDR2 (germline): SEHNR, FQNEAQ (reference sequence). Trimming removed 7 bases from V and 2 bases from J; junction bases left unmatched: 5. In the case of this clone: Its antigen is unidentified.

Measured with immunoSEQ multiplex PCR; TCRdb has only the in-frame clones, and not every one. The profile shows some 20,000 clones, 85% to 95% of them singletons. Surgery cases with the highest brain T cell transcript signatures were chosen for sequencing. Before surgery, patients took at least one anti-epileptic drug. This chain joins TRBV7-9 and TRBJ2-3; the match to TRBD2 covers 8 bases. This specimen consisted of peripheral blood, obtained at surgery. The receptor was isolated from a boy aged 5-17 years with focal cortical dysplasia and intractable seizures. The CDR3 is CASIQAGATDTQYF. The DNA for the CDR3 is TGTGCCAGCATCCAAGCGGGGGCCACAGATACGCAGTATTTT. The variable domain in full, with the rest retrieved from reference TRBV7-9 and TRBJ2-3, is DTGVSQNPRHKITKRGQNVTFRCDPISEHNRLYWYRQTLGQGPEFLTYFQNEAQLEKSRLLSDRFSAERPKGSFSTLEIQRTEQGDSAMYLCASIQAGATDTQYFGPGTRLTVL.